The clone carrying this TCR beta chain was found a few times. The data were obtained in a study of blood T cell repertoires in COVID-19. Study summary: Spain, Italy and the United States supplied samples that represented acute and convalescent COVID-19. Sources were T cells, B-cell-depleted T cells, or PBMCs; the material itself was cDNA or gDNA.

In the original analysis: Nucleated cell counts were estimated from reference gene primer amplification. Method: immunoSEQ multiplex PCR; TCRdb's copy keeps in-frame clones and lacks some. V, J and clone size are those of that table, while D and trimming were read from the DNA. The repertoire holds more than 200,000 clones, with 83% as singletons. V shed 5 bases and J shed 8 bases, with 18 bases lying between them. Germline V gives CDR1 MGHRA, CDR2 YSYEKL. The CDR3 sequence is 14 residues long. The sequenced sample was peripheral blood. This chain connects TRBV4-1 to TRBJ1-2; unclear D gene. The sequence came from a middle-aged woman with active or convalescent COVID-19. The CDR3 sequence is CASSVIKRNEGYTF. The CDR3 DNA reads TGCGCCAGCAGCGTAATAAAGAGGAATGAAGGCTACACCTTC.